The TCR beta chain described here comes from a study of cytomegalovirus exposure and HLA in healthy donors. Study-wide points: A later analysis revealed that TCR association rates differed between HLA loci, peaking at DRB1 and bottoming out at HLA-C.

In the case of this clone: Its antigen is unidentified. The missing conserved phenylalanine or tryptophan at the end of this CDR3 makes a read error likely.

Nominal health characterized the donors when sampled, though unrecorded immune exposures were likely. The PCR used 60 Vbeta and 13 Jbeta primers. Repertoires were generated with immunoSEQ multiplex PCR, while TCRdb's copy carries only in-frame clones and drops some. This sample has some 130,000 clones, with roughly 77% found just once. The receptor comes from a man aged 25-40 years in good health. Sequencing was carried out using PBMCs.

The CDR3 is CSVDRSRGTEAFL. Here the CDR3 DNA reads TGCAGCGTTGACAGGAGCAGGGGGACTGAAGCTTTCCTT. The rearrangement links TRBV29-1 to TRBJ1-1; TRBD1 aligns across 7 bases. J gave up 5 bases and V 3 bases, and 6 bases lay outside the gene matches. Germline V CDR1 and CDR2: SQVTM, ANQGSEA. This CDR3 is 13 amino acids long.